Each of the 13 T cell receptor beta chains below was sequenced from the same sample in a study of blood T cell repertoires in COVID-19. This table comes from immunoSEQ multiplex PCR, and its TCRdb copy is limited to in-frame clones, with some not included. Seen here are tens of thousands of clones, about 83% observed once, and the top ten hold around 23%. Sequenced: peripheral blood. The source is a human donor in a cohort sampled during active COVID-19.

The chain links TRBV6-2 or TRBV6-3 to TRBJ2-3; 10 nucleotides match TRBD1. The CDR3 contains 15 residues. Germline lookup yields CDR1 MNHEY and CDR2 SVGEGT. The V gene end was trimmed by 2 bases and the J gene end by 5 bases; junction bases not matched to a gene: 4. CDR3 in amino acids: CASSYHRDRGDTQYF. CDR3 nucleotide sequence: TGTGCCAGCAGTTACCACCGGGACAGGGGAGATACGCAGTATTTT.

This chain joins TRBV27 and TRBJ2-1, with 8 bases that match TRBD1. The CDR3 has 15 amino acids. The V segment lost 7 bases and the J segment 2 bases; nucleotides outside the gene matches: 7. Germline V gene sequence: CDR1 MNHEY, CDR2 SMNVEV (reference sequence). The CDR3 protein is CASNSGDRPYNEQFF. The CDR3 coding sequence is TGTGCCAGCAATTCGGGGGACAGGCCCTACAATGAGCAGTTCTTC.

This clone has a handful of counts. V usage is TRBV6-5 and J usage is TRBJ2-1, with D maybe TRBD2 (6 bases). CDR1 and CDR2 from the germline V gene are MNHEY and SVGAGI. This CDR3 is 13 amino acids long. V lost 7 bases and J lost 3, with 10 bases in between. CDR3 nucleotide sequence: TGTGCCAGCATCCCCGGGGGCTACAATGAGCAGTTCTTC. Protein product: CASIPGGYNEQFF.

This rearrangement joins TRBV6-2 or TRBV6-3 to TRBJ1-5; no definite D call. Trimming cost V 2 bases and J 9 bases, with 11 bases left between them. Germline values: CDR1 MNHEY, CDR2 SVGEGT. The CDR3 totals 13 residues. This CDR3 reads CASSYAGLRPQHF. CDR3 coding DNA: TGTGCCAGCAGTTACGCCGGTTTGAGGCCCCAGCATTTT.

This clone was counted between two and nine times. The chain uses TRBV7-8 and TRBJ1-6; 9 positions match TRBD1. V trimming: 1 base; J trimming: 2 bases; junction bases outside the gene matches: 3. This CDR3 has 17 residues. Per germline, CDR1 SGHVS and CDR2 FQNEAQ. This chain's CDR3 is CASSLVWDRAYNSPLHF. For the CDR3, the DNA is TGTGCCAGCAGCTTAGTTTGGGACAGGGCCTATAATTCACCCCTCCACTTT.

This clone is a singleton in its sample. The chain links TRBV3-1 (or the pseudogene TRBV3-2) to TRBJ2-7; 7 nucleotides line up with TRBD2. The CDR3 is made up of 13 amino acids. The junction had 3 bases not matched to a gene; V was cut back by 4 bases and J by 3 bases. Germline V CDR1 and CDR2: LGHDT, YNNKEL (reference sequence). The CDR3 sequence is CASSRTGGYEQYF. Here the CDR3 DNA reads TGTGCCAGCAGCCGGACGGGGGGCTACGAGCAGTACTTC.

This clone is a singleton in its sample. The chain links TRBV4-1 to TRBJ2-1; D is perhaps TRBD1 (5 bases). Deletions cut 0 bases from V and 0 bases from J, with 9 bases between. The CDR3 covers 16 residues. Germline assignment: CDR1 MGHRA and CDR2 YSYEKL. CDR3 protein: CASSQEQESSYNEQFF. CDR3 coding DNA: TGCGCCAGCAGCCAAGAACAGGAAAGCTCCTACAATGAGCAGTTCTTC.

V gene TRBV24-1 combines with J gene TRBJ1-2; TRBD1 matches 10 bases. V shed 4 bases and J 8 bases; nucleotides not matched to a gene: 9. CDR1 is KGHDR, CDR2 SFDVKD, per germline. CDR3 size: 15 residues. CDR3 region: CATSESTGGWRGYTF. Here the CDR3 DNA reads TGTGCCACCAGTGAGTCGACAGGGGGCTGGCGGGGCTACACCTTC.

The chain's CDR3 is CASKGETEAFF. Written as DNA, the CDR3 is TGCGCCAGCAAAGGGGAAACTGAAGCTTTCTTT. The V call is TRBV5-1, the J call TRBJ1-1; D might be TRBD1 (5 bases). V was trimmed by 6 bases and J by 5 bases, leaving 8 bases between them. The CDR3 has 11 residues. CDR1 is SGHRS and CDR2 is YFSETQ in the germline V gene.

The V and J genes are TRBV11-3 and TRBJ2-3, with 8 bases fitting TRBD2. CDR3 length: 13 amino acids. J lost 9 bases, V lost 5 bases, and 7 bases had no gene match. CDR1 and CDR2 from the germline V gene are SGHNT and YENEEA. CDR3 nucleotides: TGTGCCAGCAGCCGACGACTAGCGTCCACGCAGTATTTT. It encodes CASSRRLASTQYF.

This clone was detected only a few times. J is TRBJ1-5 and V is TRBV7-2; a possible D gene is TRBD1 (5 bases). CDR1 and CDR2 (germline): SGHTA, FQGNSA. Trimming took off 5 bases at V and 0 bases at J, with 14 bases between the two ends. This CDR3 has 16 amino acids. The CDR3 sequence is CASSEGGTYSNQPQHF. CDR3 nucleotides: TGTGCCAGCAGCGAGGGAGGGACTTATAGCAATCAGCCCCAGCATTTT.

CDR3 protein: CASSASGTGATTDTQYF. The CDR3 nucleotides are TGTGCCAGCAGCGCATCCGGGACAGGGGCTACCACAGATACGCAGTATTTT. The V gene is TRBV12-1, the J gene TRBJ2-3; the D call of TRBD1 is as the table states it, not checked on the DNA. TRBV12-1 is labeled a pseudogene. This CDR3 is 17 amino acids long.

V is TRBV9 and J is TRBJ2-3; 7 bases fit TRBD2. This CDR3 spans 15 amino acids. V lost 0 bases, J lost 8 bases, and 9 bases stayed unmatched. Germline V CDR1 and CDR2: SGDLS, YYNGEE. The DNA for the CDR3 is TGTGCCAGCAGCGTAGTATTAGGGGCGGGAGCTACGCAGTATTTT. Translating gives CASSVVLGAGATQYF.